This T cell receptor (beta chain) was retrieved from a study of T cell repertoires in cytomegalovirus infection. Across the whole study: CMV epitopes that were recently identified and HLA-C-restricted were used alongside well-studied HLA-B-restricted ones. Signatures in public TCR beta sequences pointed to both CMV infection and matching HLA type. Study-wide findings and caveats: The study identified carriers of CMV plus the relevant HLA from cumulative public TCR beta family frequency. Clonotype analysis showed dominance of the ex vivo response by HLA-C-restricted CMV-specific TCR beta clonotypes.

TCRdb re-analysed the reads in MiXCR, keeping a single row per CDR3 protein. The sample records about half a million distinct CDR3 sequences, about 39% being singletons. This clonotype was counted between two and nine times. What it binds is unknown. The CDR3 runs to 11 residues. Trimming pared 7 bases from V and 3 bases from J, leaving 6 bases between. CDR1 and CDR2 from the germline V gene are SGHVS and FNYEAQ. This sequence joins TRBV7-6 and TRBJ2-5; no reliable D call. The sample here was cultured PBMCs, taken from culture after CMV antigen stimulation. The sequence came from a human donor in good health (CMV status not recorded). Some clones in this sample may be carry-over from other donors' samples. CDR3 in amino acids: CASTLKETQYF. For the CDR3, the DNA is TGTGCCAGCACCCTTAAAGAGACCCAGTACTTC.